Below are 25 T cell receptor beta chains sequenced from a single sample in a study of Graves' ophthalmopathy and Graves' hyperthyroidism. RNA transcripts were the source from which TCR beta CDR3 regions were amplified. An initial RT-PCR round employing HTBI primers preceded a second-round multiplex PCR. In TCRdb, the multiplex PCR reads were re-called with MiXCR into one record per CDR3 protein. The sample lists 1 million to 1.3 million distinct CDR3 sequences; 35% to 40% were seen once. Sequencing input: peripheral blood or thyroid tissue (not recorded which). The receptors come from an adult man with Graves' hyperthyroidism.

The J gene is TRBJ2-7, the V gene TRBV7-9; the D is unclear. Between the trimmed V and J ends, which lost 2 bases and 9 bases, there was a span of 8 bases. The CDR3 extends over 11 amino acids. CDR1 and CDR2 (germline): SEHNR, FQNEAQ (reference sequence). CDR3 region: CASSLNRWQYF. In DNA form, the CDR3 reads TGTGCCAGCAGCTTAAACCGGTGGCAGTACTTC.

This clonotype has a count of ten or more. CDR3 loop: CSVEGAATNEKLFF. The CDR3 DNA follows: TGCAGCGTTGAGGGGGCTGCAACTAATGAAAAACTGTTTTTT. This chain uses TRBV29-1 with TRBJ1-4; possibly TRBD1 for D (6 bases). V lost 3 bases to trimming and J lost 0 bases, with 8 bases between them. The CDR3 sequence is 14 residues long. Germline values: CDR1 SQVTM, CDR2 ANQGSEA.

V is TRBV6-6 and J is TRBJ1-3; D unresolved. This CDR3 contains 15 residues. From germline, CDR1 is MNHNY and CDR2 SVGAGI (reference sequence). V gave up 2 bases and J gave up 1 base, with 9 bases separating them. Written as DNA, the CDR3 is TGTGCCAGCAGTTACATGCCGGGGTCTGGAAACACCATATATTTT. As protein: CASSYMPGSGNTIYF.

This clonotype was picked up many times. CDR3 DNA: TGTGCCAGCAGTGTAACATCCGGGACGCAAGAGACCCAGTACTTC. Its protein product is CASSVTSGTQETQYF. The rearrangement joins TRBV2 to TRBJ2-5; TRBD1 or TRBD2 may be the D gene (5 bases each). Germline V gene sequence: CDR1 SNHLY, CDR2 FYNNEI. This CDR3 is built from 15 residues. Trimming pared 4 bases from V and 2 bases from J, leaving 14 bases between.

This rearrangement joins TRBV29-1 to TRBJ2-7; weak D call: TRBD1 (6 bases). This CDR3 is built from 15 residues. Germline assignment: CDR1 SQVTM and CDR2 ANQGSEA. This CDR3 reads CSFGQLLLMTYEQYF. CDR3 DNA sequence: TGCAGTTTTGGACAGCTATTACTAATGACCTACGAGCAGTACTTC.

This clonotype was observed at least ten times. CDR3 nucleotides: TGTGCCAGCAGCTTCCGGGCGCAAAATTCACCCCTCCACTTT. Its translation: CASSFRAQNSPLHF. The rearrangement uses TRBV7-2 and TRBJ1-6, with D hard to call. The CDR3 is 14 residues long. The V gene lost 3 bases and the J gene lost 7 bases, with 10 bases spanning the gap. CDR1 SGHTA and CDR2 FQGNSA come from the germline V gene.

This chain uses TRBV27 with TRBJ2-5, with D perhaps given as TRBD1 or TRBD2 (6 bases each). V gave up 0 bases and J gave up 2 bases, with 19 bases separating them. Germline V gives CDR1 MNHEY, CDR2 SMNVEV (reference sequence). This CDR3 has 18 amino acids. Written as DNA, the CDR3 is TGTGCCAGCAGTTTATCCGGGTCCCGGGGGCGGGGTCAAGAGACCCAGTACTTC. It translates to CASSLSGSRGRGQETQYF.

Of note for this clonotype: In this CDR3 the conserved last residue, phenylalanine or tryptophan, is missing, so a read error is likely. The DNA is left out, because the CDR3 cannot be placed on it with certainty; the CDR3 is given as TCRdb lists it. The chain combines TRBV11-2 with TRBJ1-1; the table gives TRBD1 as D, unverified against the DNA. Germline CDR1 is SGHAT and CDR2 is FQNNGV. The CDR3 contains 10 residues when both ends are counted. The CDR3 loop is CASSLGQGVI.

This clonotype was seen ten or more times. CDR3 sequence: CASSSRDATNEKLFF. CDR3 nucleotide sequence: TGCGCCAGCAGCTCCCGGGACGCAACTAATGAAAAACTGTTTTTT. This chain connects TRBV5-1 to TRBJ1-4, with D possibly matching TRBD1 (5 bases). CDR3 length: 15 amino acids. The germline gives CDR1 SGHRS, CDR2 YFSETQ. V lost 3 bases and J 0 bases, leaving 9 bases between the germline ends.

The CDR3 is CAISESRGQGGYTF. DNA of the CDR3: TGTGCCATCAGTGAGTCGAGGGGGCAAGGCGGCTACACCTTC. This chain connects TRBV10-3 to TRBJ1-2, with TRBD1 matching 7 bases. The CDR3 spans 14 residues. Germline CDR1 and CDR2: ENHRY and SYGVKD. V was pared by 0 bases and J by 8 bases, with 6 bases of the junction left unmatched.

The genes are TRBV24-1 and TRBJ1-5; no definite D call. The V end was cut by 3 bases, the J end by 1 base, with 6 bases between. Germline CDR1 reads KGHDR; CDR2 reads SFDVKD. This CDR3 spans 14 amino acids. CDR3 bases: TGTGCCACCAGTGATCTCCACAGCAATCAGCCCCAGCATTTT. This codes for CATSDLHSNQPQHF.

The table lists this clonotype with a count of one. The chain links TRBV9 to TRBJ2-2, with D perhaps TRBD2 (6 bases). Germline V gene sequence: CDR1 SGDLS, CDR2 YYNGEE. The CDR3 has 13 amino acids. Deletions cut 3 bases from V and 5 bases from J, with 8 bases between. CDR3 coding DNA: TGTGCCAGCAGCGCGGAGGGTACCGGGGAGCTGTTTTTT. Its translation is CASSAEGTGELFF.

The sample holds many counts of this clonotype. This chain uses TRBV20-1 with TRBJ2-2; either TRBD1 or TRBD2 may fit D (7 bases each). Trimming left V 1 base short and J 5 bases short, with 11 bases between. Germline CDR1 is DFQATT and CDR2 is SNEGSKA (reference sequence). The CDR3 is 14 residues long. The CDR3 loop is CSARGRGGTGELFF. For the CDR3, the DNA is TGCAGTGCTAGAGGCAGGGGGGGAACCGGGGAGCTGTTTTTT.

This clonotype was seen repeatedly, ten times or more. V is TRBV9 and J is TRBJ1-6, with TRBD1 as a possible D gene (6 bases). Germline lookup yields CDR1 SGDLS and CDR2 YYNGEE. The CDR3 consists of 12 residues. Trimming removed 3 bases at V and 9 bases at J, with 7 bases between. The CDR3 loop reads CASSGGGSPLHF. As DNA, the CDR3 is TGTGCCAGCAGCGGAGGGGGTTCACCCCTCCACTTT. The full variable domain, with the rest looked up from reference TRBV9 and TRBJ1-6, is DSGVTQTPKHLITATGQRVTLRCSPRSGDLSVYWYQQSLDQGLQFLIQYYNGEERAKGNILERFSAQQFPDLHSELNLSSLELGDSALYFCASSGGGSPLHFGNGTRLTVT.

This clonotype has only a few counts. The chain combines TRBV7-2 with TRBJ1-4; D call uncertain. The V end lost 2 bases, the J end lost 8 bases, and 9 bases lay between the germline ends. CDR1 is SGHTA and CDR2 is FQGNSA in the germline V gene. The CDR3 consists of 13 residues. CDR3 sequence reads: CASSLNSGEKLFF. The CDR3 DNA is TGTGCCAGCAGCTTAAATTCCGGGGAAAAACTGTTTTTT.

The chain recombines TRBV20-1 with TRBJ1-1; a weak D match, TRBD1 (5 bases). This CDR3 is 15 amino acids long. Germline V CDR1 and CDR2: DFQATT, SNEGSKA (reference sequence). V lost 6 bases, J lost 11 bases, and 28 bases lay in between. CDR3 in amino acids: CSAAGTSGGVLEAFF. The CDR3 DNA follows: TGCAGTGCAGCCGGGACTAGCGGGGGGGTTTTAGAGGCTTTCTTT.

This clonotype was found many times. J is TRBJ1-6 and V is TRBV6-5, with D hard to call. Trimming pared 5 bases from V and 14 bases from J, leaving 19 bases between. CDR3 length: 14 amino acids. Germline lookup yields CDR1 MNHEY and CDR2 SVGAGI. The CDR3 sequence is CASSQLPGRGSLHF. The CDR3 region has the DNA TGTGCCAGCAGTCAGCTTCCGGGCCGTGGTTCCCTCCACTTT.

This clonotype turned up a few times. The chain employs TRBV12-3 or TRBV12-4 and TRBJ2-2; TRBD1 matches at 9 bases. CDR3 length equals 14 residues. V lost 5 bases and J lost 3; bases outside the gene matches: 1. CDR3: CASSTGGYTGELFF. The DNA for the CDR3 is TGTGCCAGCAGTACAGGGGGCTACACCGGGGAGCTGTTTTTT.

This clonotype was seen a handful of times. This rearrangement joins TRBV29-1 to TRBJ2-3; D gene unclear. Germline CDR1 is SQVTM and CDR2 is ANQGSEA. With 4 bases removed from V and 4 bases from J, the gap between germline ends came to 6 bases. CDR3 size: 11 residues. CDR3 coding DNA: TGCAGCGTTGTAGGTTCAGATACGCAGTATTTT. The encoded protein is CSVVGSDTQYF.

This rearrangement joins TRBV9 to TRBJ2-5; D is perhaps TRBD2 (5 bases). CDR3 length equals 14 residues. The ends were cut back, 3 bases at V and 2 bases at J, with 11 bases in the middle. Looked up from germline, CDR1 is SGDLS and CDR2 is YYNGEE. In nucleotides, the CDR3 is TGTGCCAGCAGCGGAGAGGGCTTACAAGAGACCCAGTACTTC. This codes for CASSGEGLQETQYF.

The chain couples TRBV11-2 to TRBJ1-1; TRBD1 aligns across 7 bases. This CDR3 is 14 amino acids long. The V and J ends lost 8 bases and 5 bases, in that order; junction bases with no gene match: 11. Germline values: CDR1 SGHAT, CDR2 FQNNGV. The CDR3 DNA follows: TGTGCCAGCTACCGCCGGGGACAGCGGACTGAAGCTTTCTTT. This sequence encodes CASYRRGQRTEAFF.

V usage is TRBV19 and J usage is TRBJ1-2, with D unclear. Between the trimmed V and J ends, which lost 5 bases and 5 bases, there was a span of 12 bases. Germline V gene sequence: CDR1 LNHDA, CDR2 SQIVND (reference sequence). The CDR3 is 13 amino acids. The CDR3 reads CASSRTASYGYTF. CDR3 in DNA: TGTGCCAGTAGTCGTACCGCCTCTTATGGCTACACCTTC.

The chain recombines TRBV7-9 with TRBJ2-2, with 8 bases aligning to TRBD1. Germline V gene data show CDR1 as SEHNR and CDR2 as FQNEAQ (reference sequence). Trimming took 5 bases from V and 0 from J; bases not matched to a gene: 8. The CDR3 sequence is 17 residues long. Here the CDR3 reads CASSIQGGLTNTGELFF. In DNA, the CDR3 is TGTGCCAGCAGCATACAGGGGGGCCTAACGAACACCGGGGAGCTGTTTTTT.

This clonotype appeared a single time. One junction end does not reproduce the germline sequence, and a read error may be involved. The chain is built from TRBV25-1 and TRBJ1-3, with 7 bases identical to TRBD1. CDR1 and CDR2 (germline): MGHDK, SYGVNS. This CDR3 has 11 residues. CDR3 in amino acids: CASSVGGPVRF. In DNA form, the CDR3 reads TGTGCCAGCAGTGTAGGGGGCCCCGTCCGGTTT.

The V call is TRBV6-5, the J call TRBJ2-7; no definite D call. V lost 3 bases, J lost 3 bases, and 9 bases lay in between. CDR3 length equals 13 residues. Looked up from germline, CDR1 is MNHEY and CDR2 is SVGAGI. CDR3 amino acids: CASSYNTYYEQYF. In nucleotides, the CDR3 is TGTGCCAGCAGTTATAACACCTACTACGAGCAGTACTTC.